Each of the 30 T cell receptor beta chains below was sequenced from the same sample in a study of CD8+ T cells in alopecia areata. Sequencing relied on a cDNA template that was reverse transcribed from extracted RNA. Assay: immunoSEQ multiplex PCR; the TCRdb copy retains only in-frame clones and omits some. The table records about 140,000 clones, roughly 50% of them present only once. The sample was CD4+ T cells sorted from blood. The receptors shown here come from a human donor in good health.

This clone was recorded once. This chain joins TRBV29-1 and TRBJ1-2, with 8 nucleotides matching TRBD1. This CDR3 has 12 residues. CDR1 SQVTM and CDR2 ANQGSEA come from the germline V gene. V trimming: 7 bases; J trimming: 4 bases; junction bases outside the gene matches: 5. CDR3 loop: CSGRDRTYGYTF. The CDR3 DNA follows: TGCAGCGGGAGGGACAGGACCTATGGCTACACCTTC.

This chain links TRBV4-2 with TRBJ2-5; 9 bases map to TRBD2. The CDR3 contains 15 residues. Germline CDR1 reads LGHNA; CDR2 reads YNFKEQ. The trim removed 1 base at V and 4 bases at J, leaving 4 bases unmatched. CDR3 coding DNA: TGTGCCAGCAGCCAAGGGGGACTAGCACCAGAGACCCAGTACTTC. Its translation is CASSQGGLAPETQYF.

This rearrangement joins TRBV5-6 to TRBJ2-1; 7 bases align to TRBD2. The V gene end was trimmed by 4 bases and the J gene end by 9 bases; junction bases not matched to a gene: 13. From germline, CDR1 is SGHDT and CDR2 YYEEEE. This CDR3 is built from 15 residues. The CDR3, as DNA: TGTGCCAGCAGCCTACGGGAGGACCCTTGGGGTGAGCAGTTCTTC. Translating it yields CASSLREDPWGEQFF.

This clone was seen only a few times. The DNA of the CDR3 is TGTGCCAGCAGCTTAGATCGAGCGGGAGCTAACATTCAGTACTTC. Its protein product is CASSLDRAGANIQYF. V gene TRBV11-2 combines with J gene TRBJ2-4; 8 bases fit TRBD2. The CDR3 loop spans 15 amino acids. The V and J ends lost 0 bases and 7 bases, in that order; junction bases with no gene match: 5. Germline CDR1 and CDR2: SGHAT and FQNNGV.

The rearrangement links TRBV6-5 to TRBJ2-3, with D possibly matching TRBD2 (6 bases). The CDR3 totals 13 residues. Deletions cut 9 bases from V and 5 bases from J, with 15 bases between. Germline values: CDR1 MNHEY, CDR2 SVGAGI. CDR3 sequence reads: CASHREYEDTQYF. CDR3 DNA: TGTGCCAGTCATCGGGAGTATGAAGATACGCAGTATTTT.

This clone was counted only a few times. The CDR3 is CSVWDLDQPQHF. DNA for the CDR3: TGCAGCGTTTGGGACCTTGATCAGCCCCAGCATTTT. V gene TRBV29-1 combines with J gene TRBJ1-5; D possibly corresponds to TRBD1 (5 bases). V was pared by 5 bases and J by 5 bases, with 10 bases between. There are 12 residues in the CDR3. Germline lookup yields CDR1 SQVTM and CDR2 ANQGSEA.

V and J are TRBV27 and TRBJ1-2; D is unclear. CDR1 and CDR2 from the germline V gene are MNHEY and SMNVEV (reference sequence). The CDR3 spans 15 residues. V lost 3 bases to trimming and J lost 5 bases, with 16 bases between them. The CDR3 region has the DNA TGTGCCAGCAGTTTTGTCCCCGTGGAGCAGTATGGCTACACCTTC. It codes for CASSFVPVEQYGYTF.

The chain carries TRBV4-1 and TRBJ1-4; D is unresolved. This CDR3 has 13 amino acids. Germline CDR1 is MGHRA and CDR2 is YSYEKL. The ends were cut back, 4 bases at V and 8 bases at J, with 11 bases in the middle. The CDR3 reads CASSRNSGEKLFF. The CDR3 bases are TGCGCCAGCAGCCGAAACAGTGGGGAAAAACTGTTTTTT.

The CDR3, as DNA: TGCAGCGTTGGTGAGGGGGCTTGGACTGAAGCTTTCTTT. Amino acids: CSVGEGAWTEAFF. V is TRBV29-1 and J is TRBJ1-1; 7 bases align to TRBD1. The CDR3 is 13 amino acids. The V segment lost 4 bases and the J segment 5 bases; nucleotides outside the gene matches: 7. Germline loops: CDR1 SQVTM, CDR2 ANQGSEA.

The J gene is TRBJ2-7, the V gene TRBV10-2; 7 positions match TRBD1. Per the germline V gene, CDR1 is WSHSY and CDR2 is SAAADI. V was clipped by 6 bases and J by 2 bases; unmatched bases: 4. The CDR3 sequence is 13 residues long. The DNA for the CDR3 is TGCGCCAGCAGGGACACAGGGGCCTACGAGCAGTACTTC. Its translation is CASRDTGAYEQYF.

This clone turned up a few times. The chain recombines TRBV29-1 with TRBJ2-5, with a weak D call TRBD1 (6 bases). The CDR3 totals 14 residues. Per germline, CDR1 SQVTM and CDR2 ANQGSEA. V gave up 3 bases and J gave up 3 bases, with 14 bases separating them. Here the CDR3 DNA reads TGCAGCGTTGAGATGCCAGGGGCGGAAGAGACCCAGTACTTC. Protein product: CSVEMPGAEETQYF. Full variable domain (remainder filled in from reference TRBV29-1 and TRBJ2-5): SAVISQKPSRDICQRGTSLTIQCQVDSQVTMMFWYRQQPGQSLTLIATANQGSEATYESGFVIDKFPISRPNLTFSTLTVSNMSPEDSSIYLCSVEMPGAEETQYFGPGTRLLVL.

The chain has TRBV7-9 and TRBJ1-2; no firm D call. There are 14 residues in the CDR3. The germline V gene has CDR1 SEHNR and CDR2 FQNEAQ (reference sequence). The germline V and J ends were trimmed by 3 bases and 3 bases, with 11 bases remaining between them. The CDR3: CASSFGLGDYGYTF. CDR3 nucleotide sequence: TGTGCCAGCAGCTTCGGCCTAGGAGACTATGGCTACACCTTC. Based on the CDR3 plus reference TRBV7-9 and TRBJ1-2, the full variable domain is DTGVSQNPRHKITKRGQNVTFRCDPISEHNRLYWYRQTLGQGPEFLTYFQNEAQLEKSRLLSDRFSAERPKGSFSTLEIQRTEQGDSAMYLCASSFGLGDYGYTFGSGTRLTVV.

The CDR3 protein is CASSIRVGEQFF. The CDR3 DNA follows: TGTGCCAGTAGTATCCGGGTGGGTGAGCAGTTCTTC. The genes are TRBV19 and TRBJ2-1, with D unresolved. CDR1 LNHDA and CDR2 SQIVND come from the germline V gene (reference sequence). Trimming left V 3 bases short and J 9 bases short, with 9 bases between. The CDR3 sequence is 12 residues long.

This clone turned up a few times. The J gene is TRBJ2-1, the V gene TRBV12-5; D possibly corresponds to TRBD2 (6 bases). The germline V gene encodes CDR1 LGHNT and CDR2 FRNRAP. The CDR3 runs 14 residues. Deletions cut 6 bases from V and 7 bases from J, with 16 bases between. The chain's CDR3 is CASGWRETTNEQFF. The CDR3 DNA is TGTGCTAGTGGATGGAGGGAGACAACTAATGAGCAGTTCTTC.

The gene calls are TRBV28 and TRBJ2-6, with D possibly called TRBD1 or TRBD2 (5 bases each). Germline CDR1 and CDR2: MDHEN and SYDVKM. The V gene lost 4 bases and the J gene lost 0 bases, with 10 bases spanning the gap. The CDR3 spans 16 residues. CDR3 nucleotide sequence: TGTGCCAGCAGTTCTACAGGACTCTCTGGGGCCAACGTCCTGACTTTC. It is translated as CASSSTGLSGANVLTF.

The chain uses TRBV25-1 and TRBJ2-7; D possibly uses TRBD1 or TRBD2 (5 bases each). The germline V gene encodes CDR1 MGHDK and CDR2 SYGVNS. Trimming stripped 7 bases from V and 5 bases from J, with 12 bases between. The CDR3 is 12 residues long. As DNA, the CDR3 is TGTGCCAGCAATGGGGCGGGCGACGAGCAGTACTTC. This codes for CASNGAGDEQYF.

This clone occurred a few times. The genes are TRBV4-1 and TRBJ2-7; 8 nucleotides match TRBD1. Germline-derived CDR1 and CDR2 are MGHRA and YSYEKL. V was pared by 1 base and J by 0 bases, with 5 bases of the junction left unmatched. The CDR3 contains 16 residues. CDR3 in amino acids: CASSQGWTGSSYEQYF. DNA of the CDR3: TGCGCCAGCAGCCAAGGTTGGACAGGGAGCTCCTACGAGCAGTACTTC.

The CDR3 bases are TGTGCCAGCAGCGCACATCAGGTTGACTACACTGAAGCTTTCTTT. Encoded protein: CASSAHQVDYTEAFF. This chain links TRBV9 with TRBJ1-1; D remains ambiguous. The CDR3 loop spans 15 amino acids. Deletions cut 3 bases from V and 3 bases from J, with 15 bases between. The germline gives CDR1 SGDLS, CDR2 YYNGEE.

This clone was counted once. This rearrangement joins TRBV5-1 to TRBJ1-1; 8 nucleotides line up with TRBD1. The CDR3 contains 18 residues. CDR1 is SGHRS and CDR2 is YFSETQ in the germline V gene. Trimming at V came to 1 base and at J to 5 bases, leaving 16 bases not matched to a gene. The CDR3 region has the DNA TGCGCCAGCAGCTTGATTTCGTCCGGACAGGGTGTAGGGACTGAAGCTTTCTTT. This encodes CASSLISSGQGVGTEAFF.

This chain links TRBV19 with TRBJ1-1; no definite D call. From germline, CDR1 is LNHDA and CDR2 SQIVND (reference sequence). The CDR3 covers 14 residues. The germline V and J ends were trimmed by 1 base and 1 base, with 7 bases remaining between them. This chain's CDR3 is CASSIGPGNTEAFF. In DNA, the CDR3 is TGTGCCAGTAGTATAGGCCCCGGGAACACTGAAGCTTTCTTT.

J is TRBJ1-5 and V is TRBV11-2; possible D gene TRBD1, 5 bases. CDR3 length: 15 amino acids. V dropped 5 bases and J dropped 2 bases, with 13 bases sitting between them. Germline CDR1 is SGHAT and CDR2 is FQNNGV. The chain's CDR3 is CASSRGEGRNQPQHF. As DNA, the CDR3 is TGTGCCAGCAGCAGGGGTGAGGGCCGCAATCAGCCCCAGCATTTT.

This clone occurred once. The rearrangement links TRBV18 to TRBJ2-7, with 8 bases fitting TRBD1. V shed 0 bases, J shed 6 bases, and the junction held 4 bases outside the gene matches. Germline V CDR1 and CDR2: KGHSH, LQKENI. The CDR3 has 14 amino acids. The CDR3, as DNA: TGTGCCAGCTCACCACCGGGAACAGGGGGCGAGCAGTACTTC. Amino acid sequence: CASSPPGTGGEQYF.

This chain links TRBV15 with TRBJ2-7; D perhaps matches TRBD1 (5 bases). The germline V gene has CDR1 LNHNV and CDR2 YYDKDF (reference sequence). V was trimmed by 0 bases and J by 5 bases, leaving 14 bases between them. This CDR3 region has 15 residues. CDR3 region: CATSRDLQGFHEQYF. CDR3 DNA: TGTGCCACCAGCAGAGATCTTCAGGGTTTCCACGAGCAGTACTTC.

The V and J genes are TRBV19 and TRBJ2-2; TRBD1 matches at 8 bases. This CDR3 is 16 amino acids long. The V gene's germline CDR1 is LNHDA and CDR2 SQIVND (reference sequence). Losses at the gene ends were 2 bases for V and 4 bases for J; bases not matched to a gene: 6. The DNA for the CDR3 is TGTGCCAGTAGTATACAGGGGGCGCGCTCCACCGGGGAGCTGTTTTTT. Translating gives CASSIQGARSTGELFF.

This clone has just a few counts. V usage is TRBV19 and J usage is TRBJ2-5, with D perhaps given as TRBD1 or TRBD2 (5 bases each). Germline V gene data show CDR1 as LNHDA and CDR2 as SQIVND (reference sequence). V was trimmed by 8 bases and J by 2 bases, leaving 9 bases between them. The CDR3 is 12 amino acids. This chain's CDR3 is CASRDVQETQYF. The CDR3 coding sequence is TGTGCCAGTCGGGACGTTCAAGAGACCCAGTACTTC. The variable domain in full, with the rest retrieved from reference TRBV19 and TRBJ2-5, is DGGITQSPKYLFRKEGQNVTLSCEQNLNHDAMYWYRQDPGQGLRLIYYSQIVNDFQKGDIAEGYSVSREKKESFPLTVTSAQKNPTAFYLCASRDVQETQYFGPGTRLLVL.

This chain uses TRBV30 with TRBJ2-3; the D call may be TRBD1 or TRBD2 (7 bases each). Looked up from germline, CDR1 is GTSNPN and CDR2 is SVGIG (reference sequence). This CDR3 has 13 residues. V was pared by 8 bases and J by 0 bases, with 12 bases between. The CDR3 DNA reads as TGTGCCAGGGGGGGACAGAGCACAGATACGCAGTATTTT. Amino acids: CARGGQSTDTQYF.

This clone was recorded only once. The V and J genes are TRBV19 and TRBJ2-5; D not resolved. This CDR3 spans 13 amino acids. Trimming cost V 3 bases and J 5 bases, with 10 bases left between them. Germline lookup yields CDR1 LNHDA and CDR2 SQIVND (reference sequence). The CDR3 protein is CASSIPGKETQYF. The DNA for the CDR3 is TGTGCCAGTAGTATTCCTGGAAAGGAGACCCAGTACTTC. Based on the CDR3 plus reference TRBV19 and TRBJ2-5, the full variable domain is DGGITQSPKYLFRKEGQNVTLSCEQNLNHDAMYWYRQDPGQGLRLIYYSQIVNDFQKGDIAEGYSVSREKKESFPLTVTSAQKNPTAFYLCASSIPGKETQYFGPGTRLLVL.

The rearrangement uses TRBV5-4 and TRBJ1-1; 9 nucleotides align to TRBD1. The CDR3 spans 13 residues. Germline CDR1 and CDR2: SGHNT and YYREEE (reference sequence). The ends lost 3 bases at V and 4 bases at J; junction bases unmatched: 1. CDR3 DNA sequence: TGTGCCAGCAGCTCGACAGGGGGCACTGAAGCTTTCTTT. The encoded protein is CASSSTGGTEAFF.

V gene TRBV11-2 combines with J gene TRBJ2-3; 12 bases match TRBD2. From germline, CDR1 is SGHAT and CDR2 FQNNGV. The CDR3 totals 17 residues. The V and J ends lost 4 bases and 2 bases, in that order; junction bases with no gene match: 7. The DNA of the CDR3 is TGTGCCAGCAGCTCAGGGACTAGCGGGCGTTACACAGATACGCAGTATTTT. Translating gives CASSSGTSGRYTDTQYF.

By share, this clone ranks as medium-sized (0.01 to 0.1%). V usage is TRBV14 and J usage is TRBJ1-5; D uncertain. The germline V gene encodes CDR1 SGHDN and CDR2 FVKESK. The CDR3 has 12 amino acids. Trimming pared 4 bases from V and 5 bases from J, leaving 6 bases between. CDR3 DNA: TGTGCCAGCAGCCTCCAGGATCAGCCCCAGCATTTT. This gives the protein CASSLQDQPQHF.